This TCR beta chain was documented in a study of blood T cells in healthy people across ages. Points from the study as a whole: Considered underestimates were the diversity estimates obtained from one million T cells.

As regards this clonotype: Antigen unknown.

The second PCR ran about 6 to 12 cycles with a sample-barcoded 5' primer and J-beta primers. One entry per CDR3 protein results from TCRdb running MiXCR on the 5' RACE reads. In the table there are some 890,000 distinct CDR3 sequences, around 29% of which are singletons. Germline-derived CDR1 and CDR2 are MGHRA and YSYEKL. Trimming removed 5 bases at V and 4 bases at J, with 10 bases between. This CDR3 is built from 13 residues. These sequences were also reported in another study, on T cells of mothers and their children. From that second work: Maternal samples each gave over 9 million TCR beta CDR3 reads, and child samples about 3 million each.

The rearrangement joins TRBV4-1 to TRBJ2-3; D gene uncertain. The sequenced sample was blood. This TCR derives from a woman aged 40 to 49 in good health. The DNA of the CDR3 is TGCGCCAGCAGCTCCTTAGAGCCAGATACGCAGTATTTT. Its translation is CASSSLEPDTQYF.